The 10 T cell receptor beta chains below come from one sample, sequenced in a study of beta chain features in type 1 diabetes. Study-wide points: Among patients with Type 1 diabetes, TCRB CDR3s were moderately but significantly shorter in every one of the four CD4+ subsets.

Since all of the isolated RNA was reverse transcribed, expressed TCRB transcripts were what got sequenced. Only in-frame clones appear in the TCRdb table, and some are missing; sequencing was by immunoSEQ multiplex PCR. The repertoire consists of roughly 300,000 clones, with 9.3% occurring once and the leading ten covering 0.95% to 1.1%. No antigen has been assigned to these receptors. Sequencing was carried out using central memory CD4+ T cells from blood. The receptors derive from a man younger than 45 with type 1 diabetes.

This clone was observed a handful of times. This chain links TRBV21-1 with TRBJ1-2. TRBV21-1 is a listed pseudogene. The CDR3 has 17 residues. CDR3 sequence (DNA): TGTGCCAGCAGCAAAGCCGGGACCTGCGGGGGAACTGGTGGCTACACCTTC. It yields the protein CASSKAGTCGGTGGYTF.

In this sample, this clone turned up a few times. The chain combines TRBV5-6 with TRBJ2-1, with 7 bases that match TRBD1. Germline CDR1 is SGHDT and CDR2 is YYEEEE. CDR3 size: 14 residues. J was trimmed by 13 bases and V by 4 bases; bases with no gene match: 14. The chain's CDR3 is CASSLRAGTAFQFF. CDR3 bases: TGTGCCAGCAGCCTACGGGCCGGGACAGCCTTCCAGTTCTTC.

There are many counts of this clone. The chain carries TRBV2 and TRBJ1-5; D unclear. Trimming removed 7 bases at V and 6 bases at J, with 16 bases between. The CDR3 consists of 14 residues. Germline CDR1 and CDR2: SNHLY and FYNNEI. The CDR3 loop reads CASKLDEGGQPQHF. In DNA form, the CDR3 reads TGTGCCAGCAAACTCGACGAGGGAGGTCAGCCCCAGCATTTT.

The chain combines TRBV7-2 with TRBJ1-1; D is possibly TRBD1 (6 bases). Between the trimmed V and J ends, which lost 2 bases and 5 bases, there was a span of 21 bases. Per germline, CDR1 SGHTA and CDR2 FQGNSA. CDR3 length: 17 amino acids. The CDR3 loop reads CASSLRAGGGIRTEAFF. In nucleotides, the CDR3 is TGTGCCAGCAGCTTACGCGCTGGTGGGGGCATAAGGACTGAAGCTTTCTTT.

This clone has just a few counts. The chain links TRBV7-2 to TRBJ2-3, with D perhaps TRBD2 (5 bases). V lost 1 base to trimming and J lost 10 bases, with 9 bases between them. Per germline, CDR1 SGHTA and CDR2 FQGNSA. This CDR3 comprises 12 residues. In DNA form, the CDR3 reads TGTGCCAGCAGCTTAGGGTCCGGGGCGCAGTATTTT. Amino acid sequence: CASSLGSGAQYF.

The chain carries TRBV18 and TRBJ1-4; D call uncertain. With 1 base removed from V and 4 bases from J, the gap between germline ends came to 10 bases. Germline V gene lookup returns CDR1 KGHSH and CDR2 LQKENI. The CDR3 runs 15 residues. CDR3 DNA: TGTGCCAGCTCACCACAAGAACAGCTTAATGAAAAACTGTTTTTT. Translation gives CASSPQEQLNEKLFF.

The chain has TRBV30 and TRBJ1-5; D unclear. The germline CDR1 and CDR2 sequences are GTSNPN and SVGIG (reference sequence). V lost 1 base, J lost 4 bases, and 8 bases lay in between. This CDR3 spans 13 amino acids. CDR3 protein: CAWSEQLNQPQHF. The CDR3 nucleotides are TGTGCCTGGAGTGAACAGCTGAATCAGCCCCAGCATTTT.

This clone has at least ten counts. This chain connects TRBV16 to TRBJ2-7; D is possibly TRBD1 (5 bases). CDR1 is KGHSY and CDR2 is FQNENV in the germline V gene. The CDR3 sequence is 14 residues long. V gave up 4 bases and J gave up 3 bases, with 13 bases separating them. CDR3 residues: CASSPQRRGYEQYF. In nucleotides, the CDR3 is TGTGCCAGCAGCCCCCAACGTAGGGGCTACGAGCAGTACTTC. Supplemented by reference TRBV16 and TRBJ2-7, the full variable domain reads GEEVAQTPKHLVRGEGQKAKLYCAPIKGHSYVFWYQQVLKNEFKFLISFQNENVFDETGMPKERFSAKCLPNSPCSLEIQATKLEDSAVYFCASSPQRRGYEQYFGPGTRLTVT.

In this sample, this clone turned up a few times. V gene TRBV30 combines with J gene TRBJ2-1; maybe TRBD1 (7 bases). Germline V gene lookup returns CDR1 GTSNPN and CDR2 SVGIG (reference sequence). The ends were cut back, 3 bases at V and 2 bases at J, with 11 bases in the middle. The CDR3 covers 14 residues. CDR3 region: CAWSTRGAYNEQFF. The CDR3 nucleotides are TGTGCCTGGAGCACCAGGGGGGCCTACAATGAGCAGTTCTTC.

In its sample, this clone was seen a few times. V usage is TRBV14 and J usage is TRBJ1-2; D unclear. The CDR3 is 14 amino acids. Trimming pared 1 base from V and 4 bases from J, leaving 10 bases between. Germline V lookup: CDR1 SGHDN, CDR2 FVKESK. CDR3 DNA sequence: TGTGCCAGCAGCCAAGCCGTCGCCGGCTATGGCTACACCTTC. Protein product: CASSQAVAGYGYTF.